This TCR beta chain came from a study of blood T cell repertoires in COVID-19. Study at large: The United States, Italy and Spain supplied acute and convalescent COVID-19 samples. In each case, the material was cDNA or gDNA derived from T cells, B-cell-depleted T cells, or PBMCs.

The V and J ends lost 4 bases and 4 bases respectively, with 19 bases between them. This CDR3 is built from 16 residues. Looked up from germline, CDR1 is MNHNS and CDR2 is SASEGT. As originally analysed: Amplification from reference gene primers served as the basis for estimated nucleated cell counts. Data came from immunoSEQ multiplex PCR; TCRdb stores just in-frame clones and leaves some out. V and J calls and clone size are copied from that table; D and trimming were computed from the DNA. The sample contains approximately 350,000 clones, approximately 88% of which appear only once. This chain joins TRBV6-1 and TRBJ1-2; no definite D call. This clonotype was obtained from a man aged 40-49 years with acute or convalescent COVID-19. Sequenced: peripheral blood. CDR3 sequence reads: CASSGAGPRRLYGYTF. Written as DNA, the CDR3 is TGTGCCAGCAGTGGTGCCGGGCCCAGGAGGCTCTATGGCTACACCTTC.